Listed here are 7 T cell receptor beta chains from one sample, sequenced in a study of T cells after yellow fever vaccination. TCRdb reanalysed the 5' RACE reads using MiXCR and keeps one entry per CDR3 protein. The sample has roughly 340,000 distinct CDR3 sequences; almost 4% are singletons. The source material was PBMCs, sampled 5 days after the yellow fever booster vaccination. These TCRs come from a man aged 18-30 years who received the YFV17D yellow fever vaccine.

This clonotype was seen at least ten times. CDR3 sequence reads: CASSSLAERSRSYEQYF. For the CDR3, the DNA is TGTGCCAGCAGTTCCCTTGCCGAGAGAAGCCGTTCCTACGAGCAGTACTTC. V and J are TRBV6-5 and TRBJ2-7; D call uncertain. V lost 4 bases to trimming and J lost 1 base, with 20 bases between them. Germline V CDR1 and CDR2: MNHEY, SVGAGI. The CDR3 consists of 17 residues.

The gene calls are TRBV9 and TRBJ2-5, with 9 bases fitting TRBD2. The CDR3 contains 15 residues. The V and J ends lost 3 bases and 1 base, in that order; junction bases with no gene match: 4. Germline CDR1 is SGDLS and CDR2 is YYNGEE. DNA of the CDR3: TGTGCCAGCAGCGCGAGCGGGGGGCCCCAAGAGACCCAGTACTTC. Its translation: CASSASGGPQETQYF.

This clonotype was counted between two and nine times. The V and J genes are TRBV27 and TRBJ2-5; a possible D gene is TRBD2 (5 bases). The CDR3 is 14 amino acids. Germline lookup yields CDR1 MNHEY and CDR2 SMNVEV (reference sequence). The V gene lost 1 base and the J gene lost 5 bases, with 11 bases spanning the gap. The CDR3, as DNA: TGTGCCAGCAGTTTATACTCGCGCGGGGAGACCCAGTACTTC. Residues: CASSLYSRGETQYF.

This clonotype came up many times. The chain joins TRBV7-6 to TRBJ2-2; 13 bases are a match to TRBD2. Germline trimming cut 5 bases from V and 4 bases from J; bases unmatched to any gene: 4. Germline loops: CDR1 SGHVS, CDR2 FNYEAQ. This CDR3 spans 16 amino acids. In DNA form, the CDR3 reads TGTGCCAGCAGCCAAACTAGCGGGGGGGCCACCGGGGAGCTGTTTTTT. Amino acid sequence: CASSQTSGGATGELFF.

This clonotype was counted between two and nine times. The chain couples TRBV20-1 to TRBJ2-1; 10 bases align to TRBD2. Germline loops: CDR1 DFQATT, CDR2 SNEGSKA (reference sequence). V lost 1 base to trimming and J lost 6 bases; unmatched junction nucleotides: 9. The CDR3 sequence is 16 residues long. The CDR3 DNA reads TGCAGTGCTAGAGGGATTTCGGGACTAGCGCTCAATGAGCAGTTCTTC. Its translation: CSARGISGLALNEQFF.

Written as DNA, the CDR3 is TGTGCCAGCTGTCGGCAGGGTAGGGGGTATGCAACTAATGAAAAACTGTTTTTT. Amino acids: CASCRQGRGYATNEKLFF. The chain employs TRBV6-1 and TRBJ1-4; perhaps TRBD1 as D (6 bases). V lost 8 bases and J lost 0, with 22 bases in between. The CDR3 extends over 18 amino acids. Germline assignment: CDR1 MNHNS and CDR2 SASEGT.

Many counts were recorded for this clonotype. The V gene is TRBV5-8, the J gene TRBJ1-4; 8 positions match TRBD1. The germline V gene has CDR1 SGHTS and CDR2 YDEGEE. This CDR3 spans 16 amino acids. Losses at the gene ends were 2 bases for V and 3 bases for J; bases not matched to a gene: 6. The CDR3 is CASSFYRGAANEKLFF. For the CDR3, the DNA is TGTGCCAGCAGCTTTTACAGGGGGGCAGCTAATGAAAAACTGTTTTTT.